Below, 7 T cell receptor beta chains from the same sample are listed, as sequenced in a study of T cell repertoires in ileal Crohn's disease. The method was immunoSEQ multiplex PCR; TCRdb's version includes in-frame clones alone and lacks a portion of them. The sample has 6,000 or so clones, roughly 78% seen once. Sequencing used ileal tissue. These receptors originate from an adult with Crohn's disease.

This clone was observed once. The J gene is TRBJ2-7, the V gene TRBV18, with D possibly being TRBD1 (5 bases). Germline loops: CDR1 KGHSH, CDR2 LQKENI. The V gene lost 6 bases and the J gene lost 3 bases, with 18 bases spanning the gap. This CDR3 region has 15 residues. The CDR3 DNA is TGTGCCAGCTCCCAACGCCAGGGCGATAGCTACGAGCAGTACTTC. As protein: CASSQRQGDSYEQYF.

This rearrangement joins TRBV6-5 to TRBJ1-6; D not certain. This CDR3 has 13 residues. Trimming took 7 bases from V and 8 from J, leaving 12 bases between them. CDR1 and CDR2 (germline): MNHEY, SVGAGI. For the CDR3, the DNA is TGTGCCAGCACGGAGAGGCCCCATTCACCCCTCCACTTT. As protein: CASTERPHSPLHF.

The chain has TRBV5-8 and TRBJ1-5, with D uncertain. This CDR3 spans 15 amino acids. The germline V gene has CDR1 SGHTS and CDR2 YDEGEE. V lost 4 bases and J lost 0, with 11 bases in between. CDR3 sequence reads: CASSPGSRSNQPQHF. The CDR3 nucleotides are TGTGCCAGCAGCCCGGGGTCCCGTAGCAATCAGCCCCAGCATTTT.

This rearrangement joins TRBV4-3 to TRBJ1-5, with D tentatively TRBD1 (5 bases). Trimming removed 4 bases at V and 5 bases at J, with 15 bases between. The CDR3 runs to 15 residues. Germline lookup yields CDR1 LGHNA and CDR2 YSLEER. CDR3 bases: TGCGCCAGCAGCCCTGGACAAGCCGGGCATCAGCCCCAGCATTTT. Protein sequence: CASSPGQAGHQPQHF.

The J gene is TRBJ1-1, the V gene TRBV30, with 9 nucleotides matching TRBD1. There are 15 residues in the CDR3. Germline V lookup: CDR1 GTSNPN, CDR2 SVGIG (reference sequence). V gave up 4 bases and J gave up 7 bases; unmatched junction bases: 13. The CDR3 spells CAWTVPGQGFIEAFF. The CDR3 DNA sequence: TGTGCCTGGACCGTACCGGGACAGGGTTTTATTGAAGCTTTCTTT.

V gene TRBV29-1 combines with J gene TRBJ1-2, with D tentatively TRBD1 (6 bases). Trimming took off 2 bases at V and 4 bases at J, with 11 bases between the two ends. The germline V gene encodes CDR1 SQVTM and CDR2 ANQGSEA. The CDR3 extends over 13 amino acids. The CDR3 here is CSVERGNGYGYTF. The DNA of the CDR3 is TGCAGCGTTGAAAGGGGGAATGGCTATGGCTACACCTTC.

This clone turned up a few times. The CDR3 protein is CASSSRGIDTQYF. DNA for the CDR3: TGTGCCAGCAGCTCCCGCGGAATAGATACGCAGTATTTT. The rearrangement joins TRBV7-8 to TRBJ2-3; no firm D call. This CDR3 is 13 amino acids long. Germline CDR1 and CDR2: SGHVS and FQNEAQ. V was shortened by 4 bases and J by 5 bases, with 10 bases between the two germline ends.